This entry concerns a single TCR beta chain. What it binds is not known. Germline trimming cut 3 bases from V and 0 bases from J; bases unmatched to any gene: 5. The CDR3 length is 17 residues. This sample was taken from a study of cytomegalovirus exposure and HLA in healthy donors. Study-level results: A later analysis reportedly found fewer N-insertions in an Asian-associated ancestry cluster than the roughly 670-donor mean. Analyzed later, most CMV-associated TCR beta chains appeared HLA-restricted.

Primers: 60 Vbeta forward and 13 Jbeta reverse. TCRdb's copy holds only in-frame clones and misses some; the assay was immunoSEQ multiplex PCR. The sample includes around 86,000 clones, roughly 85% seen only once; the top ten take approximately 6%. Material for sequencing was PBMCs. This sequence was found in a female donor in good health and CMV-seronegative. The chain is built from TRBV23-1 and TRBJ2-6, with TRBD1 matching 7 bases. TRBV23-1 is recorded as an ORF, its role being uncertain. CDR3 DNA: TGCGCCAGCAGTCACCTCGGGACAGCCTCTGGGGCCAACGTCCTGACTTTC. This sequence encodes CASSHLGTASGANVLTF.